This entry lists 32 T cell receptor beta chains sequenced from one sample in a study of tumor and adjacent non-tumor tissue in lung cancer. A modified ARM-PCR protocol with three rounds of nested PCR amplified TCRbeta. MiXCR was run by TCRdb on the multiplex PCR reads, yielding one entry per CDR3 protein. Of 60,000 or so distinct CDR3 sequences in the sample, around 61% were seen once. This sample's RNA came from whole unsorted tissue. Distant lung tissue was collected more than 3 cm away from the tumor edge. Material: distant non-tumor lung tissue. Receptors were obtained from an older man with non-small cell lung cancer.

Comments on this clonotype: At one end, the junction sequence differs from germline, possibly due to a read error. The CDR3 region is CSSSLNRGNSKNIQYF. As DNA, the CDR3 is TGTTCCAGCAGCCTGAACAGGGGTAATTCTAAAAACATTCAGTACTTC. This chain connects TRBV11-3 to TRBJ2-4; 7 bases are shared with TRBD1. Per germline, CDR1 SGHNT and CDR2 YENEEA. CDR3 size: 16 residues.

On this clonotype: Without the conserved terminal phenylalanine or tryptophan, this CDR3 likely stems from a read error. The CDR3 protein is CASSLLIVGNEQYI. Written as DNA, the CDR3 is TGTGCCAGCAGCCTCCTCATAGTAGGAAACGAGCAGTACATC. The rearrangement links TRBV11-2 to TRBJ2-7; no clear D gene. The CDR3 extends over 14 amino acids. Germline CDR1 and CDR2: SGHAT and FQNNGV. The V end was cut by 5 bases, the J end by 5 bases, with 16 bases between.

The chain carries TRBV4-2 and TRBJ2-7; D unresolved. The germline V gene encodes CDR1 LGHNA and CDR2 YNFKEQ. Trimming removed 0 bases at V and 11 bases at J, with 17 bases between. The CDR3 has 14 amino acids. CDR3 sequence (DNA): TGTGCCAGCAGCCAAGATCTGAAAGGGAATGAGAAGTACTTC. Its protein product is CASSQDLKGNEKYF.

On this clonotype: Since a much larger clone is just one base distant, this may be a read error. The V gene is TRBV6-5, the J gene TRBJ2-1, with 8 bases lining up with TRBD1. The V and J ends lost 2 bases and 9 bases, in that order; junction bases with no gene match: 6. The CDR3 loop spans 14 amino acids. The germline CDR1 and CDR2 sequences are MNHEY and SVGAGI. The CDR3, as DNA: TGTGCCAGCAGTTACGGTGGCAGGGGGCCTGAGCAGTTCTTC. Translating gives CASSYGGRGPEQFF.

This clonotype was recorded many times. CDR3 region: CAISVDRRNYEQYF. DNA for the CDR3: TGTGCCATCAGTGTGGACAGGAGAAACTACGAGCAGTACTTC. V and J are TRBV10-3 and TRBJ2-7; the match to TRBD1 covers 7 bases. CDR1 and CDR2 (germline): ENHRY, SYGVKD. V trimming: 4 bases; J trimming: 3 bases; junction bases outside the gene matches: 6. The CDR3 covers 14 residues.

There are many counts of this clonotype. The gene calls are TRBV6-6 and TRBJ1-5; the D is unclear. This CDR3 has 13 residues. The V end lost 2 bases, the J end lost 1 base, and 3 bases lay between the germline ends. Per the germline V gene, CDR1 is MNHNY and CDR2 is SVGAGI (reference sequence). CDR3 nucleotide sequence: TGTGCCAGCAGTTACGGCAGCAATCAGCCCCAGCATTTT. It specifies CASSYGSNQPQHF.

Comment on this clonotype: At one boundary the junction diverges from the germline segment, which might be a read error. J is TRBJ1-2 and V is TRBV30; D unresolved. Germline V lookup: CDR1 GTSNPN, CDR2 SVGIG (reference sequence). The CDR3 contains 14 residues. CDR3 in amino acids: CAWSADRLGYGCTF. CDR3 DNA sequence: TGTGCCTGGAGTGCAGACCGGTTGGGCTATGGCTGCACCTTC.

In its sample, this clonotype was seen many times. At one boundary the junction diverges from the germline segment, which might be a read error. The chain is built from TRBV29-1 and TRBJ1-5; D perhaps matches TRBD1 (6 bases). Germline lookup yields CDR1 SQVTM and CDR2 ANQGSEA. The CDR3 length is 13 residues. For the CDR3, the DNA is TGCAGCGTCGAAGCGGGGGGCGGACAGCCCCAGCATTTT. Translation gives CSVEAGGGQPQHF.

Comments on this clonotype: A read error is possible here, since a much larger clone lies one base away. The rearrangement links TRBV4-1 to TRBJ2-2; 8 bases line up with TRBD2. Looked up from germline, CDR1 is MGHRA and CDR2 is YSYEKL. The CDR3 totals 17 residues. CDR3 region: CASSQDRAGANTGKLFF. The DNA for the CDR3 is TGCGCCAGCAGCCAAGATAGAGCGGGAGCGAACACCGGGAAGCTGTTTTTT.

This clonotype showed up just once. Mismatch with germline at one junction end may stem from a read error. This chain connects TRBV6-5 to TRBJ1-1; the D gene is possibly TRBD1 (5 bases). The germline gives CDR1 MNHEY, CDR2 SVGAGI. This CDR3 is 13 amino acids long. The CDR3 loop is CASTPGGNTKAFF. The CDR3 bases are TGTGCCAGCACCCCCGGGGGGAACACTAAAGCCTTCTTT.

Turning to this clonotype: An end of the junction differs from the germline gene, which may be a read error. V usage is TRBV5-5 and J usage is TRBJ2-1, with 7 nucleotides matching TRBD2. Germline loops: CDR1 SGHKS, CDR2 YYEKEE (reference sequence). The CDR3 sequence is 14 residues long. This chain's CDR3 is CANSGAARYNEQFF. CDR3 sequence (DNA): TGTGCCAACAGCGGGGCGGCCAGATACAATGAGCAGTTCTTC.

In this sample, this clonotype turned up a few times. A junction boundary mismatches the germline segment, possibly from a read error. The chain links TRBV11-2 to TRBJ2-1; TRBD1 might be the D (6 bases). The CDR3 consists of 16 residues. CDR1 SGHAT and CDR2 FQNNGV come from the germline V gene. CDR3 sequence (DNA): TGTGCCAGCAGCTTATCCGCGAAGGTTGGGGGCAATGAGGAGTTCTTC. Translating it yields CASSLSAKVGGNEEFF. Filled out from reference TRBV11-2 and TRBJ2-1, the complete variable domain reads EAGVAQSPRYKIIEKRQSVAFWCNPISGHATLYWYQQILGQGPKLLIQFQNNGVVDDSQLPKDRFSAERLKGVDSTLKIQPAKLEDSAVYLCASSLSAKVGGNEEFFGPGTRLTVL.

On this clonotype itself: This sequence may be a read error, since a much larger clone differs from it by one base. The chain employs TRBV6-5 and TRBJ1-5; no reliable D call. Trimming pared 6 bases from V and 0 bases from J, leaving 12 bases between. The CDR3 is made up of 15 amino acids. Germline V lookup: CDR1 MNHEY, CDR2 SVGAGI. CDR3 sequence: CASRMGGGSNQPQHF. The CDR3 DNA reads TGTGCCAGCAGGATGGGTGGTGGTAGCAATCAGCCCCAGCATTTT.

This clonotype was seen a handful of times. A much larger clonotype is one base distant, so this may be a read error. The rearrangement links TRBV4-1 to TRBJ2-1; tentatively, D is TRBD1 (6 bases). Deletions cut 9 bases from V and 9 bases from J, with 12 bases between. Germline V gene lookup returns CDR1 MGHRA and CDR2 YSYEKL. This CDR3 region has 11 residues. The CDR3 sequence: CASVGAGEQFF. Here the CDR3 DNA reads TGCGCCAGTGTGGGGGCGGGTGAGCAGTTCTTC.

Note on this clonotype: This may be a read error, as it is one base from a much larger clone. V is TRBV6-1 and J is TRBJ2-3; TRBD1 might be the D (8 bases). This CDR3 is built from 16 residues. The V end was cut by 6 bases, the J end by 3 bases, with 19 bases between. Germline V gene lookup returns CDR1 MNHNS and CDR2 SASEGT. CDR3 residues: CASSYSHRGGTDTQYF. The CDR3 DNA sequence: TGTGCCAGCAGCTACTCACACAGGGGGGGTACAGATACGCAGTATTTT.

Notes on this clonotype: Lacking the conserved final phenylalanine or tryptophan, this CDR3 likely reflects a read error. It is unclear where the CDR3 begins or ends on the DNA, so no DNA is shown, and the CDR3 is as TCRdb lists it. This sequence joins TRBV10-3 and TRBJ2-7; the listed D gene, TRBD1, was not tested against the DNA. Germline lookup yields CDR1 ENHRY and CDR2 SYGVKD. The CDR3 region is 17 residues in length, termini included. This CDR3 is CATGTGSETPGSYEPYS.

By share of the sample, this clonotype is medium-sized. The chain is built from TRBV6-1 and TRBJ1-2; possibly TRBD1 for D (6 bases). The V gene's germline CDR1 is MNHNS and CDR2 SASEGT. V was cut by 6 bases and J by 4 bases, with 15 bases left in between. The CDR3 runs 14 residues. In DNA form, the CDR3 reads TGTGCCAGCAGCCGCACCCCAGGGGCCTATGGCTACACCTTC. Translating it yields CASSRTPGAYGYTF.

This clonotype is medium-sized within its sample. V and J are TRBV11-2 and TRBJ2-3; 12 positions agree with TRBD2. Germline V CDR1 and CDR2: SGHAT, FQNNGV. The CDR3 is 17 amino acids. Losses at the gene ends were 4 bases for V and 0 bases for J; bases not matched to a gene: 5. In DNA, the CDR3 is TGTGCCAGCAGCTCCCTCGGGACTAGCGGGAGCACAGATACGCAGTATTTT. The encoded protein is CASSSLGTSGSTDTQYF.

Regarding this clonotype: As the CDR3 is not closed by the conserved phenylalanine or tryptophan, this likely results from a read error. V and J are TRBV11-1 and TRBJ2-5; a weak D match, TRBD1 (6 bases). Germline CDR1 SGHAT, CDR2 FQDESV (reference sequence). V was clipped by 8 bases and J by 2 bases, with 15 bases between them. The CDR3 totals 14 residues. DNA for the CDR3: TGTGCCAGCGCCAGGGGTGATCCACAAGAGACCCAGTACCTC. Translated: CASARGDPQETQYL.

About this clonotype itself: An end of the junction differs from the germline gene, which may be a read error. The chain links TRBV29-1 to TRBJ2-1; 10 nucleotides agree with TRBD2. The CDR3 spans 15 residues. Germline assignment: CDR1 SQVTM and CDR2 ANQGSEA. The CDR3 region is CSSGGLAGDINELFF. Written as DNA, the CDR3 is TGCAGCTCCGGTGGGCTAGCGGGGGATATCAATGAGCTGTTTTTC.

The table lists this clonotype with many counts. The gene calls are TRBV30 and TRBJ1-5; D not certain. Trimming cost V 0 bases and J 4 bases, with 10 bases left between them. Germline V gene data show CDR1 as GTSNPN and CDR2 as SVGIG (reference sequence). CDR3 length: 14 amino acids. CDR3 residues: CAWSVGWENQPQHF. In nucleotides, the CDR3 is TGTGCCTGGAGTGTGGGTTGGGAAAATCAGCCCCAGCATTTT.

As for this clonotype: One junction end does not reproduce the germline sequence, and a read error may be involved. The chain joins TRBV5-4 to TRBJ1-1; 7 bases are shared with TRBD1. The CDR3 runs 15 residues. CDR1 and CDR2 from the germline V gene are SGHNT and YYREEE (reference sequence). In DNA, the CDR3 is TGTGCCAGCATCAAAGGGACAGCTCTTACCACTGAAGCTCTCTTT. Its translation: CASIKGTALTTEALF.

Concerning this clonotype itself: Given a much more abundant clone one base away, this may be a read error. V gene TRBV5-4 combines with J gene TRBJ2-3, with TRBD2 matching over 8 bases. The CDR3 is 17 residues long. Losses at the gene ends were 4 bases for V and 4 bases for J; bases not matched to a gene: 14. Germline CDR1 is SGHNT and CDR2 is YYREEE (reference sequence). CDR3 residues: CASSPGGSGTNADTQYF. Written as DNA, the CDR3 is TGTGCCAGCAGCCCTGGTGGTAGCGGGACTAACGCAGATACGCAGTATTTT.

Turning to this clonotype: A junction boundary mismatches the germline segment, possibly from a read error. The V and J genes are TRBV6-6 and TRBJ2-1; D is possibly TRBD1 (5 bases). This CDR3 spans 14 amino acids. CDR1 is MNHNY and CDR2 is SVGAGI in the germline V gene (reference sequence). This CDR3 is CPSTATGAPDEQFF. The CDR3 bases are TGTCCCAGCACCGCTACAGGTGCCCCCGATGAGCAGTTCTTC.

This clonotype has just a few counts. The rearrangement uses TRBV2 and TRBJ2-5, with D unresolved. CDR1 and CDR2 from the germline V gene are SNHLY and FYNNEI. This CDR3 is built from 11 residues. Trimming removed 4 bases at V and 5 bases at J, with 5 bases between. The CDR3 DNA reads TGTGCCAGCAGTGGGCGGGAGACCCAGTACTTC. Protein: CASSGRETQYF. Full variable domain (outside the CDR3, taken from reference TRBV2 and TRBJ2-5): EPEVTQTPSHQVTQMGQEVILRCVPISNHLYFYWYRQILGQKVEFLVSFYNNEISEKSEIFDDQFSVERPDGSNFTLKIRSTKLEDSAMYFCASSGRETQYFGPGTRLLVL.

This clonotype showed up just a few times. The chain links TRBV28 to TRBJ2-5, with a weak D call TRBD1 (6 bases). V was cut by 8 bases and J by 4 bases, with 17 bases left in between. This CDR3 is 14 amino acids long. Germline assignment: CDR1 MDHEN and CDR2 SYDVKM. The CDR3, as DNA: TGTGCCAGCGAACTGACAGGTCGCCCAGAGACCCAGTACTTC. Protein product: CASELTGRPETQYF.

In its sample, this clonotype was seen many times. The V and J genes are TRBV29-1 and TRBJ2-3; D is unresolved. V gave up 4 bases and J gave up 3 bases, with 11 bases separating them. Germline V CDR1 and CDR2: SQVTM, ANQGSEA. The CDR3 runs 13 residues. The CDR3 sequence: CSVVGQLTDTQYF. The CDR3, as DNA: TGCAGCGTTGTAGGCCAGCTTACAGATACGCAGTATTTT.

Notes on this clonotype: A read error may be the cause here, since a much bigger clone is one base away. The gene calls are TRBV6-6 and TRBJ1-2, with 7 bases fitting TRBD1. V trimming: 6 bases; J trimming: 7 bases; junction bases outside the gene matches: 14. Germline lookup yields CDR1 MNHNY and CDR2 SVGAGI (reference sequence). The CDR3 is 15 residues long. CDR3 DNA sequence: TGTGCCAGCAGCTTAAACCGGGACAGCGATTCTGGCTACACCTTC. The encoded protein is CASSLNRDSDSGYTF.

The chain uses TRBV5-4 and TRBJ2-7; possibly TRBD2 for D (6 bases). Germline CDR1 reads SGHNT; CDR2 reads YYREEE (reference sequence). V was shortened by 5 bases and J by 6 bases, with 21 bases between the two germline ends. The CDR3 is 15 residues long. CDR3 sequence: CASSVGLNLHSEQYF. The CDR3 coding sequence is TGTGCCAGCAGTGTGGGACTGAATCTCCACTCCGAGCAGTACTTC.

Ten or more counts support this clonotype. Written as DNA, the CDR3 is TGTGCCAGCAGCCTCGGGGGGAGGGCCACAGATACGCAGTATTTT. This sequence encodes CASSLGGRATDTQYF. The V call is TRBV4-2, the J call TRBJ2-3, with TRBD2 matching over 7 bases. This CDR3 region has 15 residues. Per the germline V gene, CDR1 is LGHNA and CDR2 is YNFKEQ. Trimming removed 4 bases from V and 2 bases from J; junction bases left unmatched: 6.

The rearrangement uses TRBV11-2 and TRBJ2-1; D might be TRBD2 (7 bases). Trimming stripped 5 bases from V and 4 bases from J, with 21 bases between. Germline lookup yields CDR1 SGHAT and CDR2 FQNNGV. There are 17 residues in the CDR3. This CDR3 is CASSITGTGGPYNEQFF. The CDR3 bases are TGTGCCAGCAGCATTACCGGGACGGGGGGCCCTTACAATGAGCAGTTCTTC.

CDR3 residues: CSVRFLTHEQYF. As DNA, the CDR3 is TGCAGCGTTAGGTTCTTGACCCACGAGCAGTACTTC. J is TRBJ2-7 and V is TRBV29-1; no clear D. Trimming removed 5 bases at V and 5 bases at J, with 13 bases between. CDR1 is SQVTM, CDR2 ANQGSEA, per germline. The CDR3 loop spans 12 amino acids.